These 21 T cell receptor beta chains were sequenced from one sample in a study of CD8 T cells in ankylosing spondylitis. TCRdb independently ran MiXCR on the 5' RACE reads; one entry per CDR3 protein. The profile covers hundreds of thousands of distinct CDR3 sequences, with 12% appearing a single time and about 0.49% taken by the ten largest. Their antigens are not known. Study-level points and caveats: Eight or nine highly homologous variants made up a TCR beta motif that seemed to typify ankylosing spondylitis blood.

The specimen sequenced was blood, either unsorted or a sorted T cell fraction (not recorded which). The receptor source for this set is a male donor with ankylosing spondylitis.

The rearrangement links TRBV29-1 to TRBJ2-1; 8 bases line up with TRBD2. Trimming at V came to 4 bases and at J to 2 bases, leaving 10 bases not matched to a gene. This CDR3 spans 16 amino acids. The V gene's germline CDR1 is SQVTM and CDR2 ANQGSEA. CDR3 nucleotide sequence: TGCAGCGTTGGTAGCGGGGCTCCTAGCCCCTACAATGAGCAGTTCTTC. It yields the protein CSVGSGAPSPYNEQFF.

Written as DNA, the CDR3 is TGCAGTGCTAACCCACCGGGACTAGCGAAATACGAGCAGTACTTC. Translation: CSANPPGLAKYEQYF. The V call is TRBV20-1, the J call TRBJ2-7; 10 nucleotides line up with TRBD2. The J segment lost 4 bases and the V segment lost 4 bases, leaving 10 bases of the junction unmatched. The CDR3 has 15 residues. Per the germline V gene, CDR1 is DFQATT and CDR2 is SNEGSKA (reference sequence).

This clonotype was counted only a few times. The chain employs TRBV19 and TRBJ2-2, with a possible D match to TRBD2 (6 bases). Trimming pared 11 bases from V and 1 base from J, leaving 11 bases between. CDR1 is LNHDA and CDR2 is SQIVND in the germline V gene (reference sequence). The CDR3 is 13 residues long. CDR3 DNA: TGTGCCGTGGGGGGTCGGAACACCGGGGAGCTGTTTTTT. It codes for CAVGGRNTGELFF.

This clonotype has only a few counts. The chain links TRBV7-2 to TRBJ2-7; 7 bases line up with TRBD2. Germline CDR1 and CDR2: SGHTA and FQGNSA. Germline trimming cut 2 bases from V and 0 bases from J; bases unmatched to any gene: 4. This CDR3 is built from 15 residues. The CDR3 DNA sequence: TGTGCCAGCAGCTTAACGGGAGGCGGCTCCTACGAGCAGTACTTC. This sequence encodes CASSLTGGGSYEQYF.

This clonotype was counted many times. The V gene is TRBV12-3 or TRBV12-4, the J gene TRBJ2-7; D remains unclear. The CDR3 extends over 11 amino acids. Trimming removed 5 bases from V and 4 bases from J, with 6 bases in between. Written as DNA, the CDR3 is TGTGCCAGCAGTGCGTTGTACGAGCAGTACTTC. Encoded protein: CASSALYEQYF.

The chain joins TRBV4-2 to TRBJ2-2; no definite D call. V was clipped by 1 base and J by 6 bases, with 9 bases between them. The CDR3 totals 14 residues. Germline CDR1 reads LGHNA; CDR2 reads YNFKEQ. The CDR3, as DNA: TGTGCCAGCAGCCAAGTAAGGATCCCCGGGGAGCTGTTTTTT. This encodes CASSQVRIPGELFF.

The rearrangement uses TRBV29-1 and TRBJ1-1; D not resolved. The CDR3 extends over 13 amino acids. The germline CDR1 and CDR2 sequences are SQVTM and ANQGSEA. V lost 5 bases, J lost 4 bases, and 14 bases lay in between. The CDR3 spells CSVSRKVATEAFF. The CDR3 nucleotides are TGCAGCGTTTCGCGAAAAGTGGCCACTGAAGCTTTCTTT.

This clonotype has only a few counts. The CDR3 reads CAIGGGKTQYF. The DNA for the CDR3 is TGTGCCATCGGAGGAGGAAAGACCCAGTACTTC. This chain links TRBV10-3 with TRBJ2-5; the D gene is possibly TRBD2 (5 bases). This CDR3 region has 11 residues. Trimming shortened V by 8 bases and J by 6 bases, and 10 bases separated the two germline ends. The germline V gene has CDR1 ENHRY and CDR2 SYGVKD.

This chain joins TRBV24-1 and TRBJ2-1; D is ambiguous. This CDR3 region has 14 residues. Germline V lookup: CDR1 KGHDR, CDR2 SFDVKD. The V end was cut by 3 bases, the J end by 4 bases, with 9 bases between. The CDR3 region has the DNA TGTGCCACCAGTGATACCGGACGATACAATGAGCAGTTCTTC. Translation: CATSDTGRYNEQFF.

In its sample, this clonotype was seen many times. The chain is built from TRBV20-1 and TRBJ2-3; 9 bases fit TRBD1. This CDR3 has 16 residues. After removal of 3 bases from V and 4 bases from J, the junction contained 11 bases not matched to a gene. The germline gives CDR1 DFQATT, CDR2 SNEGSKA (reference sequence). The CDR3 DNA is TGCAGTGCTAGGAAGGGACGGACAGGGGTCGCAGATACGCAGTATTTT. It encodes CSARKGRTGVADTQYF.

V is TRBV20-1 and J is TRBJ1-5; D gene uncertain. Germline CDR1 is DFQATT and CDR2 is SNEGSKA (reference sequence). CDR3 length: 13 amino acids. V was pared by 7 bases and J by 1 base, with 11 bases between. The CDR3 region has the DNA TGCAGTGTCAGCCAAGAGAGCAATCAGCCCCAGCATTTT. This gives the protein CSVSQESNQPQHF.

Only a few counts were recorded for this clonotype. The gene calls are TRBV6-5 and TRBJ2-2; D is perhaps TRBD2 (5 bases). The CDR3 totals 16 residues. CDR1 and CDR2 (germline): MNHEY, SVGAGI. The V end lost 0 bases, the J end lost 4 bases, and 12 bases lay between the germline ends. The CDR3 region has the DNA TGTGCCAGCAGTTACTCGAGGGAATGGGCCACCGGGGAGCTGTTTTTT. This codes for CASSYSREWATGELFF.

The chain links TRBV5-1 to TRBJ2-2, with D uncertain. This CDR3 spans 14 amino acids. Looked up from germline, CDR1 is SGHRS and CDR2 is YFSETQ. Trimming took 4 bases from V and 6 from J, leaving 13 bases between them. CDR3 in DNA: TGCGCCAGCAGCATACCAAGCTCCGCCGGGGAGCTGTTTTTT. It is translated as CASSIPSSAGELFF.

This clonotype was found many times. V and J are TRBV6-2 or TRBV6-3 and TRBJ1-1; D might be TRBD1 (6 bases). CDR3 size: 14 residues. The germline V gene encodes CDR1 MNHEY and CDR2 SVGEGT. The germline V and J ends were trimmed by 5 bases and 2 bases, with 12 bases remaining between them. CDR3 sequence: CASSRPRGNTEAFF. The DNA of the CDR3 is TGTGCCAGCAGTAGACCCAGGGGTAACACTGAAGCTTTCTTT.

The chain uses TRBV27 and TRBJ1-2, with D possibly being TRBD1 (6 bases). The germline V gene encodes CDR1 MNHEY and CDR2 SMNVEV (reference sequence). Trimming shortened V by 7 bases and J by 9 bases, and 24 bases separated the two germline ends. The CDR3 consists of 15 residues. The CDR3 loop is CASTLTGGEGVSYTF. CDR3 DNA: TGTGCCAGCACCTTGACAGGCGGCGAGGGTGTTAGCTACACCTTC.

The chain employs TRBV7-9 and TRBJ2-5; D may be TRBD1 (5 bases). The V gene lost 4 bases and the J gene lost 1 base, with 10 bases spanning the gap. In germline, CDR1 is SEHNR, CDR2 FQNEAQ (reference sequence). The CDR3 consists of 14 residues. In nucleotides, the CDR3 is TGTGCCAGCAGCTCCAGGGTAACCCAAGAGACCCAGTACTTC. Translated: CASSSRVTQETQYF.

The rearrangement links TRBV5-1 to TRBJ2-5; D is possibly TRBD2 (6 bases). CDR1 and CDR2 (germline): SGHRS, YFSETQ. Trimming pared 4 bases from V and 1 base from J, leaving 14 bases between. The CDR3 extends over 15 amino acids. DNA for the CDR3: TGCGCCAGCAGCATGCTGCCGGGAGCCCAAGAGACCCAGTACTTC. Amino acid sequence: CASSMLPGAQETQYF.

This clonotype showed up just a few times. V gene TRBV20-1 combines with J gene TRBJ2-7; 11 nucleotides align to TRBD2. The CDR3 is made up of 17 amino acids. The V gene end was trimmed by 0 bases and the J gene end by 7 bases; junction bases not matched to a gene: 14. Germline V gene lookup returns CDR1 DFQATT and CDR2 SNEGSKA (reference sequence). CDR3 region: CSARDPTSGGLKGEQYF. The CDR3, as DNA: TGCAGTGCTAGAGATCCCACTAGCGGGGGCCTCAAGGGAGAGCAGTACTTC.

CDR3 DNA sequence: TGTGCCAGCAGTTACTCCCTCAGGCAAGGGGAGCAGTACTTC. As protein: CASSYSLRQGEQYF. The V and J genes are TRBV6-5 and TRBJ2-7; unclear D gene. The CDR3 has 14 amino acids. Germline V gives CDR1 MNHEY, CDR2 SVGAGI. V was cut by 0 bases and J by 7 bases, with 13 bases left in between.

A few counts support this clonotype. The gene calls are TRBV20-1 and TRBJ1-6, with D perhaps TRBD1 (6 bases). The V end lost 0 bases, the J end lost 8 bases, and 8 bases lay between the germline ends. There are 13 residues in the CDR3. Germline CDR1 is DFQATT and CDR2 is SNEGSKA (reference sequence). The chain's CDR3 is CSARDEGDSPLHF. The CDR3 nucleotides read TGCAGTGCTAGAGATGAGGGGGATTCACCCCTCCACTTT.

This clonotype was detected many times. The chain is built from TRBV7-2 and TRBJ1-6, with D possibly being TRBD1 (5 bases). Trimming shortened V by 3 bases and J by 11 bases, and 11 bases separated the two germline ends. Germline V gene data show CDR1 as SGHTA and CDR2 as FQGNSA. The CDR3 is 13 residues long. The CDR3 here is CASSLAGHPPLHF. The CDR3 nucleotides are TGTGCCAGCAGCTTGGCAGGGCATCCACCCCTCCACTTT.